The following is a T cell receptor beta chain sequence with its context. The antigen remains unidentified. The data were taken from a study of OX40 agonist ivuxolimab in advanced cancers. Overall study context: Patients assigned to dose escalation were diagnosed with hepatocellular carcinoma, melanoma, renal cell or head and neck cancer.

Regarding the study as a whole: Compared with others, partial responders at 0.1-3.0 mg/kg displayed clonal expansion among the lowest.

The table came from immunoSEQ multiplex PCR; TCRdb's copy has only in-frame clones and leaves some out. The sample has about 100,000 clones, around nine tenths seen once. CDR1 SGHRS and CDR2 YFSETQ come from the germline V gene. The CDR3 is 14 amino acids. Trimming pared 0 bases from V and 4 bases from J, leaving 9 bases between. Collection of blood occurred at baseline, at cycle 4 day 1, and at cycle 7 day 1. This TCR was sampled from an adult with an advanced solid tumor such as melanoma, head and neck, liver or kidney cancer. Specimen: CD4+ or CD8+ T cells sorted from blood, collected in a trial of the OX40 agonist ivuxolimab. The chain is built from TRBV5-1 and TRBJ2-3, with D maybe TRBD2 (5 bases). In nucleotides, the CDR3 is TGCGCCAGCAGCTTGGGGGGAGCCCCAGATACGCAGTATTTT. Protein product: CASSLGGAPDTQYF.